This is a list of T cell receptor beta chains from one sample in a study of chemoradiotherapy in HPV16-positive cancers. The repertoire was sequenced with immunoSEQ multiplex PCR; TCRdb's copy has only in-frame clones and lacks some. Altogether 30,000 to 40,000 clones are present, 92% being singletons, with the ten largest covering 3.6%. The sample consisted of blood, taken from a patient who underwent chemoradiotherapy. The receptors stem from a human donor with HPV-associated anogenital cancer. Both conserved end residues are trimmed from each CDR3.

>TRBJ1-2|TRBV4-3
ASSLTSSPNYGYT
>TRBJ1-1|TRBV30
AWSRGTLNTEAF
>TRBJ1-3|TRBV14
ASSLINTIY
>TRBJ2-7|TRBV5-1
ASSLGLARAYEQY
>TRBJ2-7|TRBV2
ASSESPQSSYEQY
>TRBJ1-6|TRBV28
ASSLGDSPLH
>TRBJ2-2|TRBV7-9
ASSLALASTGELF
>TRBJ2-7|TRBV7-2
ASSFSGTYEQY
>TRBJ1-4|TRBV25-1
ASSVAGYHEKLF
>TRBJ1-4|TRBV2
ASSDSLRGEKLF
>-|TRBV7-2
ASSPGTRPYEQY
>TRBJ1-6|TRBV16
ASSANGVSGSPLH
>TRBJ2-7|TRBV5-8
ASSLGAAYEQY
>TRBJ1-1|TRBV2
ASLRLGRNTEAF
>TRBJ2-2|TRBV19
ASRYSGSHDTGELF
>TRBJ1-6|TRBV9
ASGGGSYNSPLH
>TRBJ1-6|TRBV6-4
ASSDSWEVDNSPLH